One sample yielded the 7 T cell receptor beta chains listed below, sequenced in a study of T cell changes during pregnancy in multiple sclerosis. This table comes from immunoSEQ multiplex PCR, and its TCRdb copy is limited to in-frame clones, with some not included. Here the sample spans 70,000 or so clones, about 93% being singletons. Sample: CD4+ T cells from peripheral blood mononuclear cells, taken before pregnancy. These receptors all stem from a female donor with multiple sclerosis, enrolled in a pregnancy study.

The rearrangement joins TRBV28 to TRBJ2-2, with a possible D match to TRBD2 (6 bases). The CDR3 sequence is 16 residues long. V was trimmed by 3 bases and J by 5 bases, leaving 16 bases between them. In germline, CDR1 is MDHEN, CDR2 SYDVKM. The DNA for the CDR3 is TGTGCCAGCAGTTTGAGACCCGGGAGAGGGACCGGGGAGCTGTTTTTT. Protein product: CASSLRPGRGTGELFF.

The table lists this clone with a count of one. The rearrangement joins TRBV7-2 to TRBJ2-7; TRBD1 aligns across 9 bases. The CDR3 runs 14 residues. The trim removed 3 bases at V and 5 bases at J, leaving 5 bases unmatched. Germline CDR1 is SGHTA and CDR2 is FQGNSA. CDR3 bases: TGTGCCAGCAGCTTTACGACAGGGGGAAACGAGCAGTACTTC. Translating gives CASSFTTGGNEQYF.

The V and J genes are TRBV27 and TRBJ1-2, with 8 bases fitting TRBD1. The CDR3 has 15 amino acids. Looked up from germline, CDR1 is MNHEY and CDR2 is SMNVEV (reference sequence). Losses at the gene ends were 5 bases for V and 5 bases for J; bases not matched to a gene: 10. CDR3 region: CASSDGQGLDYGYTF. The CDR3 coding sequence is TGTGCCAGCAGTGATGGACAGGGCCTTGATTATGGCTACACCTTC.

V usage is TRBV20-1 and J usage is TRBJ2-7; weak D call: TRBD1 (5 bases). There are 11 residues in the CDR3. V dropped 3 bases and J dropped 7 bases, with 10 bases sitting between them. Germline values: CDR1 DFQATT, CDR2 SNEGSKA (reference sequence). This chain's CDR3 is CSASIQGEQYF. Written as DNA, the CDR3 is TGCAGTGCTAGTATCCAGGGAGAGCAGTACTTC.

This clone came up once. The J gene is TRBJ2-1, the V gene TRBV9, with 9 positions matching TRBD2. CDR3 length: 16 amino acids. The germline V gene encodes CDR1 SGDLS and CDR2 YYNGEE. Losses at the gene ends were 6 bases for V and 2 bases for J; bases not matched to a gene: 9. CDR3 protein: CASTSTGTSPYNEQFF. Here the CDR3 DNA reads TGTGCCAGCACCTCAACCGGGACTAGCCCCTACAATGAGCAGTTCTTC.

V gene TRBV2 combines with J gene TRBJ2-1; D is unclear. V was trimmed by 2 bases and J by 2 bases, leaving 4 bases between them. The CDR3 length is 13 residues. From germline, CDR1 is SNHLY and CDR2 FYNNEI. In DNA, the CDR3 is TGTGCCAGCAGTGAAAACACCTACAATGAGCAGTTCTTC. Translating gives CASSENTYNEQFF.

This sequence joins TRBV7-3 and TRBJ2-1; tentative D call: TRBD2 (6 bases). Germline V gives CDR1 SGHTA, CDR2 FQGTGA. The CDR3 covers 15 residues. Trimming removed 5 bases from V and 7 bases from J, with 18 bases in between. For the CDR3, the DNA is TGTGCCAGCAGCCCCGATGGAGGGCTGTGGAATGAGCAGTTCTTC. Amino acids: CASSPDGGLWNEQFF.